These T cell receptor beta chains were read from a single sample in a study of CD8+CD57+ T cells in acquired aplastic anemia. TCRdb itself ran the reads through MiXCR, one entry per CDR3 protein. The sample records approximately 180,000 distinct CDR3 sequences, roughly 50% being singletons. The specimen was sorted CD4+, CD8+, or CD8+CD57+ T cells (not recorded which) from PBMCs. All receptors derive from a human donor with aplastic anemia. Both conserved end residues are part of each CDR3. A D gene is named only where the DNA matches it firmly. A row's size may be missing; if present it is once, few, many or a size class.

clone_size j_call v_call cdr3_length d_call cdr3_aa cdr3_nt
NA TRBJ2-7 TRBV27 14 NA CASSSDRNSYEQYF TGTGCCAGCAGTTCGGACCGGAACTCCTACGAGCAGTACTTC
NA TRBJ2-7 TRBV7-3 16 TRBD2 CASSLEGTSGSWEQYF TGTGCCAGCAGCTTAGAGGGGACTAGCGGGAGCTGGGAGCAGTACTTC
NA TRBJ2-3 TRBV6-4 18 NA CASATLEVQQHKTDTQYF TGTGCCAGCGCGACTTTAGAAGTGCAACAGCATAAAACAGATACGCAGTATTTT
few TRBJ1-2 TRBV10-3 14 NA CAISDDAGVDGYTF TGTGCCATCAGTGATGACGCAGGGGTGGATGGCTACACCTTC
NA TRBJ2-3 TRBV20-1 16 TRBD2 CSARDLLAGVSDTQYF TGCAGTGCTAGAGATTTACTAGCGGGAGTGTCAGATACGCAGTATTTT
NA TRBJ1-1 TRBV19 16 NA CASSTNPGRKNTEAFF TGTGCCAGTAGTACTAACCCCGGACGGAAGAACACTGAAGCTTTCTTT
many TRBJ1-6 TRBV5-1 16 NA CASKLKGSSYNSPLHF TGCGCCAGCAAACTAAAGGGGAGCTCCTATAATTCACCCCTCCACTTT
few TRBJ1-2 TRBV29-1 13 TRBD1 CSAVQGANYGYTF TGCAGCGCCGTCCAGGGGGCGAACTATGGCTACACCTTC
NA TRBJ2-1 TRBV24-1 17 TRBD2 CATSDQHSGRAGNEQFF TGTGCCACCAGTGACCAACATAGCGGGAGGGCCGGGAATGAGCAGTTCTTC
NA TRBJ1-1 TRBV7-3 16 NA CASSLTGRGMNTEAFF TGTGCCAGCAGCTTAACAGGTAGGGGCATGAACACTGAAGCTTTCTTT
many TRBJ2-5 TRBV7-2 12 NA CASSLIQETQYF TGTGCCAGCAGCTTGATTCAAGAGACCCAGTACTTC
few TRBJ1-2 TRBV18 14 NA CASSPRQEAYGYTF TGTGCCAGCTCACCCAGACAGGAGGCCTATGGCTACACCTTC
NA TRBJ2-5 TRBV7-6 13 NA CASRRDLQETQYF TGTGCCAGCAGAAGAGACCTCCAAGAGACCCAGTACTTC
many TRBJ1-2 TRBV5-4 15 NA CASSLPSLANYGYTF TGTGCCAGCAGCCTTCCGAGTCTAGCTAACTATGGCTACACCTTC
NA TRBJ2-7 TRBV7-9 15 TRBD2 CASGPASSGRYEQYF TGTGCCAGCGGCCCGGCGTCCAGCGGGAGGTACGAGCAGTACTTC
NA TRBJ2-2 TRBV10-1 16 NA CASSGGVDANTGELFF TGCGCCAGCAGTGGAGGGGTAGATGCGAACACCGGGGAGCTGTTTTTT